One and the same sample provided the 5 T cell receptor beta chains below, sequenced in a study of lymphopenia after photon versus proton radiotherapy (dated by TCRdb to the late 2010s). The library was generated by the immunoSEQ multiplex PCR assay. TCRdb re-hosts the immuneACCESS table, in-frame sequences only. Its copies lack some clones; in the studies checked, an unresolved V gene accounts for under half of them, and the cause for the rest is not known. A total of tens of thousands of clones appear in this sample, 87% of them only once. The top ten clones comprise 9.5% to 15% of the sample. Source: peripheral blood, taken from a patient treated with proton-based radiotherapy. These receptors came from a man at least 80 years old with esophageal cancer.

The gene calls are TRBV5-1 and TRBJ2-7; D unresolved. The CDR3 length is 13 residues. Trimming removed 1 base from V and 3 bases from J, with 8 bases in between. Germline values: CDR1 SGHRS, CDR2 YFSETQ. CDR3 amino acids: CASSLLASYEQYF. Here the CDR3 DNA reads TGCGCCAGCAGCTTGCTGGCCAGCTACGAGCAGTACTTC.

The chain recombines TRBV23-1 with TRBJ2-7; no reliable D call. TRBV23-1 is classed as an ORF, of uncertain function. The V gene lost 6 bases and the J gene lost 2 bases, with 14 bases spanning the gap. The CDR3 is made up of 14 amino acids. The CDR3 DNA sequence: TGCGCCAGCAGGGGGTTTGTGGTGCCCTACGAGCAGTACTTC. Protein product: CASRGFVVPYEQYF.

This sequence joins TRBV4-2 and TRBJ1-6; D remains ambiguous. The CDR3 is 15 residues long. The V gene lost 5 bases and the J gene lost 6 bases, with 14 bases spanning the gap. CDR1 LGHNA and CDR2 YNFKEQ come from the germline V gene. This CDR3 reads CASSRERVGNSPLHF. The CDR3 DNA reads TGTGCCAGCAGCAGAGAGCGGGTTGGTAATTCACCCCTCCACTTT.

The chain couples TRBV6-5 to TRBJ1-5, with D perhaps matching TRBD1 (5 bases). V lost 8 bases to trimming and J lost 2 bases, with 16 bases between them. Looked up from germline, CDR1 is MNHEY and CDR2 is SVGAGI. This CDR3 spans 15 amino acids. Here the CDR3 reads CASGRGGRGNQPQHF. The DNA of the CDR3 is TGTGCCAGCGGAAGGGGCGGAAGGGGCAATCAGCCCCAGCATTTT.

This clone was recorded only once. The chain recombines TRBV9 with TRBJ2-7; a possible D gene is TRBD2 (7 bases). Between the trimmed V and J ends, which lost 4 bases and 4 bases, there was a span of 18 bases. This CDR3 has 15 residues. CDR1 is SGDLS and CDR2 is YYNGEE in the germline V gene. This CDR3 is CASSPGSGGRYEQYF. The DNA of the CDR3 is TGTGCCAGCAGCCCCGGGTCCGGGGGGCGATACGAGCAGTACTTC.